The source of this T cell receptor beta chain is a study of blood T cell repertoires in COVID-19. Across the study: There were acute and convalescent COVID-19 samples, and they came from the United States, Italy and Spain. The cDNA or gDNA used as material had been derived from T cells, B-cell-depleted T cells, or PBMCs.

With V trimmed by 0 bases and J by 2 bases, 4 bases remained unmatched. The CDR3 is 15 amino acids. In germline, CDR1 is SGHRS, CDR2 YFSETQ. Authors' analysis steps: From reference gene primer amplification, estimates of nucleated cell counts were derived. TCRdb's copy holds only in-frame clones and misses some; the assay was immunoSEQ multiplex PCR. That table furnishes V, J and clone size, whereas the DNA furnished D and trimming. The table includes about 400,000 clones, 85% to 90% detected once. V usage is TRBV5-1 and J usage is TRBJ2-5; 7 nucleotides match TRBD1. Material: peripheral blood. The receptor's source is a human donor in a cohort sampled during active COVID-19. The CDR3 loop reads CASSLATGPQETQYF. In DNA form, the CDR3 reads TGCGCCAGCAGCTTGGCGACAGGGCCTCAAGAGACCCAGTACTTC. The entire variable domain, with the rest obtained from reference TRBV5-1 and TRBJ2-5, is as follows: KAGVTQTPRYLIKTRGQQVTLSCSPISGHRSVSWYQQTPGQGLQFLFEYFSETQRNKGNFPGRFSGRQFSNSRSEMNVSTLELGDSALYLCASSLATGPQETQYFGPGTRLLVL.